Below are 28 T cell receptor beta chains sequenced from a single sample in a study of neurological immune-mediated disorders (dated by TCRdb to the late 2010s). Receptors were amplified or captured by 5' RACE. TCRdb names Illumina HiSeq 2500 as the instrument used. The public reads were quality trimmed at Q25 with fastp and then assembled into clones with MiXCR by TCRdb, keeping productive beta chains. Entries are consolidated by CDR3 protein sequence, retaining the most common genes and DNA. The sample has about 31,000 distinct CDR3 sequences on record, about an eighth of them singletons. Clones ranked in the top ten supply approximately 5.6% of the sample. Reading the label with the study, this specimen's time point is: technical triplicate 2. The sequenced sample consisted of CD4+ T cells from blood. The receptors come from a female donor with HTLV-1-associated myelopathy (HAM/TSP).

CDR3 coding DNA: TGCAGTGCTAGACTTAGGGGGGACAGGGTTAGAGACACCTACGAGCAGTACTTC. Translation gives CSARLRGDRVRDTYEQYF. The chain uses TRBV20-1 and TRBJ2-7; 9 bases align to TRBD1. After removal of 2 bases from V and 2 bases from J, the junction contained 16 bases not matched to a gene. There are 18 residues in the CDR3. Per germline, CDR1 DFQATT and CDR2 SNEGSKA (reference sequence).

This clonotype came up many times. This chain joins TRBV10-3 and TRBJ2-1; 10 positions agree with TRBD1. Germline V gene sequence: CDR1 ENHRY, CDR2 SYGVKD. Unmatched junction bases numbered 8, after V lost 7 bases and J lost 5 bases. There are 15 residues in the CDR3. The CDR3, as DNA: TGTGCCATCACTGACGGGACAGGGGCTCACAATGAGCAGTTCTTC. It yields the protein CAITDGTGAHNEQFF.

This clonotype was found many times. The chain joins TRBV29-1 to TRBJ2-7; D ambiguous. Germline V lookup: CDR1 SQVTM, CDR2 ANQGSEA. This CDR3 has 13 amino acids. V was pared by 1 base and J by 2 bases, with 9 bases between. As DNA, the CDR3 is TGCAGCGTTGAAGTTGGCAGTGCCTACGAGCAGTACTTC. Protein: CSVEVGSAYEQYF.

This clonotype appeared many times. CDR3 in DNA: TGTGCCAGCAGTTACTCGTGGGGCAGCACCGGGGAGCTGTTTTTT. As protein: CASSYSWGSTGELFF. The chain links TRBV6-5 to TRBJ2-2, with D tentatively TRBD1 (5 bases). The V and J ends lost 0 bases and 4 bases respectively, with 9 bases between them. The CDR3 has 15 amino acids. CDR1 MNHEY and CDR2 SVGAGI come from the germline V gene.

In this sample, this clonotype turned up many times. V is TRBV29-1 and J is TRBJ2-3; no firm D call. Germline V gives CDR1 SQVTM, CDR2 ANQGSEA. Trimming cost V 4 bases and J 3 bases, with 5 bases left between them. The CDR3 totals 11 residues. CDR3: CSVAVTDTQYF. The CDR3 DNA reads TGCAGCGTTGCGGTGACAGATACGCAGTATTTT.

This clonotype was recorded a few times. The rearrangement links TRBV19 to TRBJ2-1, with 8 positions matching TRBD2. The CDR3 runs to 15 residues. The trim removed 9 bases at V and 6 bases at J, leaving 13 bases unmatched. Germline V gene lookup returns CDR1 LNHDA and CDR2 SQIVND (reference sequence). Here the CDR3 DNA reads TGTGCCAGCCGCGGGGGGCGGGGGCCCCTCAATGAGCAGTTCTTC. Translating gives CASRGGRGPLNEQFF. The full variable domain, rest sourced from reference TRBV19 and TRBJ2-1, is DGGITQSPKYLFRKEGQNVTLSCEQNLNHDAMYWYRQDPGQGLRLIYYSQIVNDFQKGDIAEGYSVSREKKESFPLTVTSAQKNPTAFYLCASRGGRGPLNEQFFGPGTRLTVL.

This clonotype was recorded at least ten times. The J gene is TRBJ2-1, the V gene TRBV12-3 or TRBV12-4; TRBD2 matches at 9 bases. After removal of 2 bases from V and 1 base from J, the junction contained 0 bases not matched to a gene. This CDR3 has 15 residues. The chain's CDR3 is CASSLLAGSYNEQFF. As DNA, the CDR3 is TGTGCCAGCAGTTTACTAGCGGGGTCCTACAATGAGCAGTTCTTC.

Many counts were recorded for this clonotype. The CDR3 loop reads CASSSRGERQPQHF. The CDR3 bases are TGTGCCAGCAGTAGTAGGGGGGAGAGACAGCCCCAGCATTTT. The J gene is TRBJ1-5, the V gene TRBV27; perhaps TRBD1 as D (6 bases). The CDR3 loop spans 14 amino acids. The germline gives CDR1 MNHEY, CDR2 SMNVEV (reference sequence). V gave up 5 bases and J gave up 7 bases, with 15 bases separating them.

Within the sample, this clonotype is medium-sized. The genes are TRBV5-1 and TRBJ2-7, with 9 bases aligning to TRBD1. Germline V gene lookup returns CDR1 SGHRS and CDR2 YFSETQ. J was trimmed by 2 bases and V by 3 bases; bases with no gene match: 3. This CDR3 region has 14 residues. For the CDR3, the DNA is TGCGCCAGCAGCTGGACAGGGGATCCCTACGAGCAGTACTTC. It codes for CASSWTGDPYEQYF.

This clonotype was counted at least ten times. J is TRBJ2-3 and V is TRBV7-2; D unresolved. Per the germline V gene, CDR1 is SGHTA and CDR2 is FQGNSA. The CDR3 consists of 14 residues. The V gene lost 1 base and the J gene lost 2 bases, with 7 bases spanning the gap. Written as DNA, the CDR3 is TGTGCCAGCAGCTTAGAGGGCGTCACAGATACGCAGTATTTT. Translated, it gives CASSLEGVTDTQYF.

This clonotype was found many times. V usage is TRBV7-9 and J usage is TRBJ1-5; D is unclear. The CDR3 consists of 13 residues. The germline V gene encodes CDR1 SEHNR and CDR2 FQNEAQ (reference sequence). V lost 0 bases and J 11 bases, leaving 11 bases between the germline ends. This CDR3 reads CASSLAGSPAQHF. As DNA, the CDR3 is TGTGCCAGCAGCTTAGCAGGGTCCCCAGCCCAGCATTTT.

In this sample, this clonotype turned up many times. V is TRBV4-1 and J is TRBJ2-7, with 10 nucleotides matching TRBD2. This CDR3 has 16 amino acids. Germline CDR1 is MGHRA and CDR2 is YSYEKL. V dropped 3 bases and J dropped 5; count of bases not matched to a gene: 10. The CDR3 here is CASSQGLGLASHEQYF. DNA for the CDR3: TGCGCCAGCAGCCAGGGACTGGGACTAGCGAGTCACGAGCAGTACTTC.

As DNA, the CDR3 is TGTGCCAGTAGTCCCGGGACAGGGGAAAGCACAGATACGCAGTATTTT. Amino acids: CASSPGTGESTDTQYF. V and J are TRBV19 and TRBJ2-3; 10 bases match TRBD1. The CDR3 contains 16 residues. Losses at the gene ends were 5 bases for V and 0 bases for J; bases not matched to a gene: 5. CDR1 is LNHDA, CDR2 SQIVND, per germline (reference sequence).

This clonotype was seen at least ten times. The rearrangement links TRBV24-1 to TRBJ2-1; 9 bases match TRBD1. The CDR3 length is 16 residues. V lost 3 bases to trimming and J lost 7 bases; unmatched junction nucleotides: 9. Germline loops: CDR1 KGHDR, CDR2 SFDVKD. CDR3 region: CATSDPGQGRGNEQFF. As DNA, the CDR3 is TGTGCCACCAGTGATCCAGGACAGGGGAGAGGTAATGAGCAGTTCTTC.

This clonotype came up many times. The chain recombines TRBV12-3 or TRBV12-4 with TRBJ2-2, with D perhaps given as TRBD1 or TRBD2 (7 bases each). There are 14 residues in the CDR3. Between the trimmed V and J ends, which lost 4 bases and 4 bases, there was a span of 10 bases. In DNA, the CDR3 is TGTGCCAGCAGTTCCAGGGGGGGCACCGGGGAGCTGTTTTTT. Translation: CASSSRGGTGELFF.

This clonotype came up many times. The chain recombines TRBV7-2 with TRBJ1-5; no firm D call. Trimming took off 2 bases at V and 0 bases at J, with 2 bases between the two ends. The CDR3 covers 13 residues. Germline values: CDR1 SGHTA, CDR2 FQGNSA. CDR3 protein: CASSLNSNQPQHF. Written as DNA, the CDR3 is TGTGCCAGCAGCTTAAATAGCAATCAGCCCCAGCATTTT. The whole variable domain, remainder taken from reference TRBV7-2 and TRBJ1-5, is GAGVSQSPSNKVTEKGKDVELRCDPISGHTALYWYRQSLGQGLEFLIYFQGNSAPDKSGLPSDRFSAERTGGSVSTLTIQRTQQEDSAVYLCASSLNSNQPQHFGDGTRLSIL.

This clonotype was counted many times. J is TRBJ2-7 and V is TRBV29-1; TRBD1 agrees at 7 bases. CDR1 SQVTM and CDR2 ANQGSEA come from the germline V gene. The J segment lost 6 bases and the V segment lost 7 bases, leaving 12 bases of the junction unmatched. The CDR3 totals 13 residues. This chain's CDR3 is CSGGQASGFEQYF. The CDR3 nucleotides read TGCAGCGGAGGACAGGCATCGGGATTCGAGCAGTACTTC.

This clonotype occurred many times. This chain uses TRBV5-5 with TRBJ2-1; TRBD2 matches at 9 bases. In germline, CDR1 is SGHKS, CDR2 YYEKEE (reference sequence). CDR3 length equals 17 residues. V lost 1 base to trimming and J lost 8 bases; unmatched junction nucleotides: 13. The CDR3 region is CASSLTQGSSGMYEQFF. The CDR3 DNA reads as TGTGCCAGCAGCTTGACCCAGGGGTCTAGCGGGATGTATGAGCAGTTCTTC.

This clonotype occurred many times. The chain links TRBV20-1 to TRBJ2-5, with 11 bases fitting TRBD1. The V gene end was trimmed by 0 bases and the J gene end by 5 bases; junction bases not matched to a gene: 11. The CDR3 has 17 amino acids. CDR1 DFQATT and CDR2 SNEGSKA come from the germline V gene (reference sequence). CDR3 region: CSARDGTGGSFGETQYF. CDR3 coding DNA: TGCAGTGCTAGAGATGGGACAGGGGGTTCTTTCGGGGAGACCCAGTACTTC.

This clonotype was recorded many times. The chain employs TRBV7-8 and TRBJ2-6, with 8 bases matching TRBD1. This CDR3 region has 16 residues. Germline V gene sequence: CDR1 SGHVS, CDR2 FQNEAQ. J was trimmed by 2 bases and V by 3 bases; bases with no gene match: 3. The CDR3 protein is CASSFQGAAGANVLTF. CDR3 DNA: TGTGCCAGCAGCTTTCAGGGGGCGGCTGGGGCCAACGTCCTGACTTTC.

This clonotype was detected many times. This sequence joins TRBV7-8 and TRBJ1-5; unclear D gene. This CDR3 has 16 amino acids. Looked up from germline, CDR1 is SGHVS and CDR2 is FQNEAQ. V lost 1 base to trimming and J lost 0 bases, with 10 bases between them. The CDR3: CASSLDGRVSNQPQHF. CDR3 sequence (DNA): TGTGCCAGCAGCTTAGATGGGAGAGTTAGCAATCAGCCCCAGCATTTT. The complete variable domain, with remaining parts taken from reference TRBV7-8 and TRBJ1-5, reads GAGVSQSPRYKVAKRGQDVALRCDPISGHVSLFWYQQALGQGPEFLTYFQNEAQLDKSGLPSDRFFAERPEGSVSTLKIQRTQQEDSAVYLCASSLDGRVSNQPQHFGDGTRLSIL.

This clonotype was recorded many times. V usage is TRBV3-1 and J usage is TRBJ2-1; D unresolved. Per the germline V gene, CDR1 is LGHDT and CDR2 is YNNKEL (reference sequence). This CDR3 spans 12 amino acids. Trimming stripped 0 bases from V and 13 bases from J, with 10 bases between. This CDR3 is CASSQDSRPQFF. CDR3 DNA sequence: TGTGCCAGCAGCCAAGATTCTAGACCCCAGTTCTTC.

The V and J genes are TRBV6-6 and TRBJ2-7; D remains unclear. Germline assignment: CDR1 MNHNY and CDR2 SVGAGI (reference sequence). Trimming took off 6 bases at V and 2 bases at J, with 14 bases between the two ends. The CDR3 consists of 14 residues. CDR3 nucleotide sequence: TGTGCCAGCAGGCCGGTACAGAAGCCCTACGAGCAGTACTTC. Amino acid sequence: CASRPVQKPYEQYF.

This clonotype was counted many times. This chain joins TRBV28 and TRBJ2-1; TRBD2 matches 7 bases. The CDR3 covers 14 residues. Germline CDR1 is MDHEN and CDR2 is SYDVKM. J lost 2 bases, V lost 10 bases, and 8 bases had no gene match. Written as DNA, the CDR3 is TGTGCCACCCTCGGGCGGGAGACCTACAATGAGCAGTTCTTC. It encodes CATLGRETYNEQFF. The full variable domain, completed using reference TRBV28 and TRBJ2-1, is DVKVTQSSRYLVKRTGEKVFLECVQDMDHENMFWYRQDPGLGLRLIYFSYDVKMKEKGDIPEGYSVSREKKERFSLILESASTNQTSMYLCATLGRETYNEQFFGPGTRLTVL.

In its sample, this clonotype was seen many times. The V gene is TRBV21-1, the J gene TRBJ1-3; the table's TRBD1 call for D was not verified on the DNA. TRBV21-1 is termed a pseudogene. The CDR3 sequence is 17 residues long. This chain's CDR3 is CASSKGEQAPSGNTIYF. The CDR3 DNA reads TGTGCCAGCAGCAAAGGGGAACAGGCTCCCTCTGGAAACACCATATATTTT.

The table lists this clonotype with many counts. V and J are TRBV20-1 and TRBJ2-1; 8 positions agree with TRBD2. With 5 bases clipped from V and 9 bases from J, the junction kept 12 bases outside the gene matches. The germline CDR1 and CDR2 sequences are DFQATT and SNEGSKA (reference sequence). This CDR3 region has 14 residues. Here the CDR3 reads CSAAQGRGVGEQFF. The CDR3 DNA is TGCAGTGCTGCCCAAGGGCGGGGGGTTGGTGAGCAGTTCTTC.

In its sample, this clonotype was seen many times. Here the CDR3 DNA reads TGTGCCAGCACCCGGACAGGCACTTACGAGCAGTACTTC. It codes for CASTRTGTYEQYF. The rearrangement uses TRBV27 and TRBJ2-7; 7 nucleotides line up with TRBD1. The germline gives CDR1 MNHEY, CDR2 SMNVEV (reference sequence). CDR3 length equals 13 residues. The trim removed 7 bases at V and 4 bases at J, leaving 7 bases unmatched.

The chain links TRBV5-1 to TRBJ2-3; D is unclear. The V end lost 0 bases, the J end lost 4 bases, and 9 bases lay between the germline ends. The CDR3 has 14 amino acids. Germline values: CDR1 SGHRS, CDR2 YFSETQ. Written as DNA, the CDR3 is TGCGCCAGCAGCTTGGCCCGGGTAGCAGATACGCAGTATTTT. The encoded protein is CASSLARVADTQYF.